This TCR beta chain was observed in a study of regulatory T cells in long-lasting Graves disease. Study at large: Antithyroid drug intake by newly diagnosed Graves' patients had lasted under 3 months. Study-level findings and limits: TRBV28, TRBJ1-2 and TRBJ2-5 were favored in persistent disease.

TCR beta libraries were built with iRepertoire HTBI primers and Arm-PCR of CDR3 regions. In TCRdb, the multiplex PCR reads were re-called with MiXCR into one record per CDR3 protein. The sample lists 440,000 or so distinct CDR3 sequences; roughly 15% were seen once. Indicated time point: newly diagnosed GD, antithyroid drugs for less than 3 months. Generation of the TCR library employed RNA extracted from PBMCs. This clonotype was counted at least ten times. The target antigen is unknown. Germline V gives CDR1 SEHNR, CDR2 FQNEAQ (reference sequence). Trimming left V 3 bases short and J 6 bases short, with 12 bases between. The CDR3 has 13 amino acids. The same specimen was also included in a second study, on T cells in Graves' hyperthyroidism and ophthalmopathy.

This TCR was sampled from a woman in her thirties with Graves disease. The J gene is TRBJ2-7, the V gene TRBV7-9, with D unresolved. The specimen comprised peripheral blood mononuclear cells (PBMCs), sampled at new diagnosis, from a patient treated with antithyroid drugs. DNA for the CDR3: TGTGCCAGCAGCTTTGGGGAAATGGGCGAGCAGTACTTC. This gives the protein CASSFGEMGEQYF.